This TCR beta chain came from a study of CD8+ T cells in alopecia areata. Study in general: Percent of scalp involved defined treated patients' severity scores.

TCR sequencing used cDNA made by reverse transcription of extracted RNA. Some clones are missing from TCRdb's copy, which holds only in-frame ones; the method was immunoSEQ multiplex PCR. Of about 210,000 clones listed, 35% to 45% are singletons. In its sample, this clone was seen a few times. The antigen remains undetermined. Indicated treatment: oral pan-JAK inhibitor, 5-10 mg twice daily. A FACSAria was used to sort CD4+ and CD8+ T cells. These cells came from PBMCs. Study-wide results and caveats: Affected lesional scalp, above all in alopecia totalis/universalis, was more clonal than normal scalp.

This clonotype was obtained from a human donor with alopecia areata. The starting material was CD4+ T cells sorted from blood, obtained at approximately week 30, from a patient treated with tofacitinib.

The CDR3 sequence: CASSEGPQQFTYEQYF. As DNA, the CDR3 is TGTGCCAGCAGCGAGGGACCGCAGCAATTCACCTACGAGCAGTACTTC. The V and J genes are TRBV9 and TRBJ2-7; tentatively, D is TRBD1 or TRBD2 (5 bases each). V lost 3 bases and J lost 2, with 18 bases in between. The CDR3 extends over 16 amino acids. Germline V gene data show CDR1 as SGDLS and CDR2 as YYNGEE. Drawing the rest from reference TRBV9 and TRBJ2-7, the complete variable domain is DSGVTQTPKHLITATGQRVTLRCSPRSGDLSVYWYQQSLDQGLQFLIQYYNGEERAKGNILERFSAQQFPDLHSELNLSSLELGDSALYFCASSEGPQQFTYEQYFGPGTRLTVT.